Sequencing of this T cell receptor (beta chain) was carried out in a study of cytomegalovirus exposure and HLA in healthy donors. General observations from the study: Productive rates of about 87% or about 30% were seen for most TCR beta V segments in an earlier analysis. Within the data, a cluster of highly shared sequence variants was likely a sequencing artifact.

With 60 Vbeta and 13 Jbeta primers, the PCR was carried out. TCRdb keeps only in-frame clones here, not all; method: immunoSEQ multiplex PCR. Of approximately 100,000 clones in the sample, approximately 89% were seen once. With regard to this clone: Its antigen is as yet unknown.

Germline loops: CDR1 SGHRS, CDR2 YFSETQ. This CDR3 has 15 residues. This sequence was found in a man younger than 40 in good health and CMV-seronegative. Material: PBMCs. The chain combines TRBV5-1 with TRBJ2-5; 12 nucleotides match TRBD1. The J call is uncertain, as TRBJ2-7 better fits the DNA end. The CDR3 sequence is CASRTAGTGGGEQYF. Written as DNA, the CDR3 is TGCGCCAGCAGGACGGCCGGGACAGGGGGCGGCGAGCAGTACTTC.